Listed below are T cell receptor beta chains from one sample, sequenced in a study of blood T cell repertoires in COVID-19. Generated by immunoSEQ multiplex PCR, the TCRdb table keeps only in-frame clones and is missing some. The sample records some 500,000 clones, about 89% being singletons. Specimen: peripheral blood. Receptors originate from a woman in her forties or fifties with COVID-19, enrolled during active disease. The CDR3 runs from the conserved cysteine through the conserved F or W. A D gene is named only where the DNA matches it firmly.

J gene: TRBJ2-2; V gene: TRBV11-3; D gene: -; CDR3 protein: CASAYGVGGELFF; CDR3 DNA: TGTGCCAGCGCATACGGGGTCGGCGGGGAGCTGTTTTTT
J gene: TRBJ1-5; V gene: TRBV6-5; D gene: TRBD1; CDR3 protein: CASLKAGQGQPQHF; CDR3 DNA: TGTGCCAGCCTCAAGGCGGGACAGGGTCAGCCCCAGCATTTT
J gene: TRBJ1-1; V gene: TRBV5-1; D gene: TRBD1; CDR3 protein: CASSPPPSTGKDTEAFF; CDR3 DNA: TGCGCCAGCAGCCCGCCCCCGTCGACAGGGAAGGACACTGAAGCTTTCTTT
J gene: TRBJ1-1; V gene: TRBV9; D gene: -; CDR3 protein: CASSDGAETEAFF; CDR3 DNA: TGTGCCAGCAGCGATGGGGCAGAAACTGAAGCTTTCTTT
J gene: TRBJ2-7; V gene: TRBV27; D gene: -; CDR3 protein: CASSLSRGEQYF; CDR3 DNA: TGTGCCAGCAGTTTATCCAGGGGCGAGCAGTACTTC
J gene: TRBJ1-1; V gene: TRBV2; D gene: TRBD1; CDR3 protein: CASRNRGRDTEAFF; CDR3 DNA: TGTGCCAGCAGGAACAGGGGTCGGGACACTGAAGCTTTCTTT
J gene: TRBJ2-1; V gene: TRBV5-1; D gene: TRBD1; CDR3 protein: CASSPGQGSYNEQFF; CDR3 DNA: TGCGCCAGCAGCCCTGGACAGGGGAGCTACAATGAGCAGTTCTTC
J gene: TRBJ1-1; V gene: TRBV11-2; D gene: -; CDR3 protein: CASSLGVSSTEAFF; CDR3 DNA: TGTGCCAGCAGCTTGGGCGTAAGTAGCACTGAAGCTTTCTTT
J gene: TRBJ2-7; V gene: TRBV2; D gene: TRBD2; CDR3 protein: CARGRVRTLAATYEQYF; CDR3 DNA: TGTGCCAGGGGGAGAGTCCGGACCCTAGCGGCCACCTACGAGCAGTACTTC
J gene: TRBJ2-2; V gene: TRBV2; D gene: TRBD1; CDR3 protein: CASSRGGTGVTGELFF; CDR3 DNA: TGTGCCAGCAGCCGGGGGGGGACAGGGGTCACCGGGGAGCTGTTTTTT